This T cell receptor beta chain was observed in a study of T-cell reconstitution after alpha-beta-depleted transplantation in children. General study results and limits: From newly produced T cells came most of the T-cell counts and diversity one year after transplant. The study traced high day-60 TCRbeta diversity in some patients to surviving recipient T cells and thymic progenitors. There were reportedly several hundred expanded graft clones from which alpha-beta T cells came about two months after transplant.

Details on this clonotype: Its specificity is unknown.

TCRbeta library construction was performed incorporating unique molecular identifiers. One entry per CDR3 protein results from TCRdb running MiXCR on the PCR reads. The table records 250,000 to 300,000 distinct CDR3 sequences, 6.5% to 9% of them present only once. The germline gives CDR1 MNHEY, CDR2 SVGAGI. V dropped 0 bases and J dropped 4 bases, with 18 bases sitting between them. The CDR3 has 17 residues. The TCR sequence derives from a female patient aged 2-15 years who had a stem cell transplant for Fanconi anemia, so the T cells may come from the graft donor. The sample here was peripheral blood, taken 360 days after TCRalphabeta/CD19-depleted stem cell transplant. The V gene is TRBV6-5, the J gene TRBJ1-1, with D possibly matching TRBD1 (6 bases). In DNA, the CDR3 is TGTGCCAGCAGTTACTCGCTTAGGGCAAGGGGGGGCACTGAAGCTTTCTTT. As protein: CASSYSLRARGGTEAFF.